This paragraph reports one T cell receptor beta chain. Its antigen is unknown. This sample is drawn from a study of cytomegalovirus exposure and HLA in healthy donors. As for the study in general: About 179 million T cells yielded fewer than 120 million unique TCR beta sequences in earlier analysis.

The donors gave bone marrow, and they were healthy. PCR used 60 Vbeta primers and 13 Jbeta primers. Only in-frame clones appear in the TCRdb table, and some are missing; sequencing was by immunoSEQ multiplex PCR. The table lists 100,000 to 150,000 clones, about 80% of them singletons, with 2.7% in the top ten. The study's findings and limits: Previously analyzed data showed that most TCR beta V segments were productive at a frequency of about 87% or about 30%.

Material for sequencing was PBMCs. This clonotype originated in a middle-aged woman in good health and CMV-seropositive.

The CDR3 reads CASGAGEKNTIYF. The CDR3 DNA reads as TGTGCCAGTGGAGCAGGGGAAAAAAACACCATATATTTT. The rearrangement uses TRBV7-9 and TRBJ1-3, with a weak D call TRBD1 (6 bases). This CDR3 comprises 13 residues. Trimming removed 9 bases from V and 6 bases from J, with 15 bases in between. CDR1 is SEHNR and CDR2 is FQNEAQ in the germline V gene (reference sequence).